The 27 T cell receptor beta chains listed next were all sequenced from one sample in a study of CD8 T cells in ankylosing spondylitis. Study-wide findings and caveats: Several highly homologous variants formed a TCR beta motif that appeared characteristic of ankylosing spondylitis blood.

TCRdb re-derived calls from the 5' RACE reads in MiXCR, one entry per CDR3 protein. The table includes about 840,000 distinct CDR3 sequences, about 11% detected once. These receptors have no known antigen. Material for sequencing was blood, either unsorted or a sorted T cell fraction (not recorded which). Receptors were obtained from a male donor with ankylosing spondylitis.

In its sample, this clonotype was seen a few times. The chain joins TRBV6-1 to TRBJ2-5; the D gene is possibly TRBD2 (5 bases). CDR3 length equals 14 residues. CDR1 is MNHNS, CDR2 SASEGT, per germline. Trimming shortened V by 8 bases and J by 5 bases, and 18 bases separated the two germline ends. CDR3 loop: CASRRRPGGETQYF. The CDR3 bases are TGTGCCAGCCGGAGGCGACCCGGTGGGGAGACCCAGTACTTC.

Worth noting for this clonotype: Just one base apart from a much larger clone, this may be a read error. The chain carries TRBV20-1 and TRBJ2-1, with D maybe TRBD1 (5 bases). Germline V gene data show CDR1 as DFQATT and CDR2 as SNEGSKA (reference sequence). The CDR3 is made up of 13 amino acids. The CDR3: CSARETAYDEQFF. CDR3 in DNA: TGCAGTGCTAGAGAGACAGCCTACGATGAGCAGTTCTTC.

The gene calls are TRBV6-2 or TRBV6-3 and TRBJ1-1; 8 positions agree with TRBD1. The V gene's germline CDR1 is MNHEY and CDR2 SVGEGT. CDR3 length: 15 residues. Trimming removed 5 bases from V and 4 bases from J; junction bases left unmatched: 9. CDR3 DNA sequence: TGTGCCAGCAGTACACCCCAGGGGGCTCTCACTGAAGCTTTCTTT. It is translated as CASSTPQGALTEAFF.

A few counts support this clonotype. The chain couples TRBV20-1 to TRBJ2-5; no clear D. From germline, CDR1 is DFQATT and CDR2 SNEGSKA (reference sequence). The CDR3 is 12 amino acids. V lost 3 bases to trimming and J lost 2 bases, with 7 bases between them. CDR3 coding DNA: TGCAGTGCTAGCCTGGATCAAGAGACCCAGTACTTC. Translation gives CSASLDQETQYF.

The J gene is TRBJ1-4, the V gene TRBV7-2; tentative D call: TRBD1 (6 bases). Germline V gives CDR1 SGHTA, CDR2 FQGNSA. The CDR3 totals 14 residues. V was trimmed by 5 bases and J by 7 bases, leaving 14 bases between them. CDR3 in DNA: TGTGCCAGCAGCCTAGGGGGTGTCTCTGAAAAACTGTTTTTT. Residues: CASSLGGVSEKLFF.

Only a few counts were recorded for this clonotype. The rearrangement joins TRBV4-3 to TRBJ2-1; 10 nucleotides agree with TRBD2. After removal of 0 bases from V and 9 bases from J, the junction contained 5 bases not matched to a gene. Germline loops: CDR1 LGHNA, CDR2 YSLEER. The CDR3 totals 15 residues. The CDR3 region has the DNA TGCGCCAGCAGCCAAGATTCACGACTAGCGGGTGAGCAGTTCTTC. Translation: CASSQDSRLAGEQFF.

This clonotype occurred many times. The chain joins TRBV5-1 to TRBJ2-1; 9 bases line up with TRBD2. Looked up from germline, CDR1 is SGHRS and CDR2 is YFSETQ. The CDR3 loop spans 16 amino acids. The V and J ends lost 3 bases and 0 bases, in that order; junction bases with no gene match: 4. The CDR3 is CASSSNSGSSYNEQFF. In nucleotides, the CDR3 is TGCGCCAGCAGCTCTAATAGCGGGAGCTCCTACAATGAGCAGTTCTTC. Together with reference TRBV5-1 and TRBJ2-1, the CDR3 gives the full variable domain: KAGVTQTPRYLIKTRGQQVTLSCSPISGHRSVSWYQQTPGQGLQFLFEYFSETQRNKGNFPGRFSGRQFSNSRSEMNVSTLELGDSALYLCASSSNSGSSYNEQFFGPGTRLTVL.

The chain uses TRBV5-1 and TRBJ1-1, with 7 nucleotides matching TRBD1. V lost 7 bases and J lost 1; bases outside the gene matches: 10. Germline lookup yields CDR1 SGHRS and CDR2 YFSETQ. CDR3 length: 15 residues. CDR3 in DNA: TGCGCCAGCCAAACAGGGGTCGAGGGGAACACTGAAGCTTTCTTT. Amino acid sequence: CASQTGVEGNTEAFF.

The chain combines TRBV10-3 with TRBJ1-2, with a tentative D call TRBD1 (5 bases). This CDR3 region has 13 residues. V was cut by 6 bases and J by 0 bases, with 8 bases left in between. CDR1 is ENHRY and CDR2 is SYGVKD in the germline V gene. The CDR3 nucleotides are TGTGCCATCAGGAGGGGAGCTAACTATGGCTACACCTTC. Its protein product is CAIRRGANYGYTF.

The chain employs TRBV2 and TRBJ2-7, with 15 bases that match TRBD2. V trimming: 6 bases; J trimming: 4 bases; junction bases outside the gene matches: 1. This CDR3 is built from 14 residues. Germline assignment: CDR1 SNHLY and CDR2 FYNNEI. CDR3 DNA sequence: TGTGCCAGCAGGGGGACTAGCGGGGGGTACGAGCAGTACTTC. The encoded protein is CASRGTSGGYEQYF.

The CDR3 region is CAWNRENTEAFF. The DNA of the CDR3 is TGTGCCTGGAACAGGGAGAACACTGAAGCTTTCTTT. The rearrangement joins TRBV30 to TRBJ1-1; D is possibly TRBD1 (6 bases). V was shortened by 4 bases and J by 1 base, with 7 bases between the two germline ends. CDR1 is GTSNPN, CDR2 SVGIG, per germline (reference sequence). The CDR3 covers 12 residues.

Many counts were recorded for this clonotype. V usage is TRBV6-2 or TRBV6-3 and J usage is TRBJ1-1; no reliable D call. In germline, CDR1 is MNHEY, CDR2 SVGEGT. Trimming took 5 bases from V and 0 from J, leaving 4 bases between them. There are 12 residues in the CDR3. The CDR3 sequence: CASSVMNTEAFF. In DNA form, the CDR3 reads TGTGCCAGCAGTGTTATGAACACTGAAGCTTTCTTT.

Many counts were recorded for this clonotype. CDR3 region: CASSFSRWDEQFF. The CDR3 region has the DNA TGCGCCAGCAGCTTCTCAAGGTGGGATGAGCAGTTCTTC. This chain links TRBV5-1 with TRBJ2-1; D gene unclear. CDR3 length equals 13 residues. Trimming took 2 bases from V and 8 from J, leaving 11 bases between them. The germline gives CDR1 SGHRS, CDR2 YFSETQ.

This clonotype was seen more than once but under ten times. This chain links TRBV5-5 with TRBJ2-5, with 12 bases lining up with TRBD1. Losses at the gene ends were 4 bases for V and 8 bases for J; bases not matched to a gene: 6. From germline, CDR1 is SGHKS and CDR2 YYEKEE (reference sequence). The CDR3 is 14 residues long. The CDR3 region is CASSPGQGARTQYF. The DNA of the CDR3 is TGTGCCAGCAGCCCGGGACAGGGGGCACGAACCCAGTACTTC.

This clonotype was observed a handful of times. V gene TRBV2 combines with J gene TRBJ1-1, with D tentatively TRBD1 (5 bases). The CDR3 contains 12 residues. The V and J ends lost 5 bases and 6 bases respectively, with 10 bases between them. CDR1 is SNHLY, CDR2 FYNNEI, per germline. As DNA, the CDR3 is TGTGCCAGCAGTAGCAGGGAATCTGAAGCTTTCTTT. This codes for CASSSRESEAFF. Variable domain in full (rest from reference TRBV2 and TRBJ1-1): EPEVTQTPSHQVTQMGQEVILRCVPISNHLYFYWYRQILGQKVEFLVSFYNNEISEKSEIFDDQFSVERPDGSNFTLKIRSTKLEDSAMYFCASSSRESEAFFGQGTRLTVV.

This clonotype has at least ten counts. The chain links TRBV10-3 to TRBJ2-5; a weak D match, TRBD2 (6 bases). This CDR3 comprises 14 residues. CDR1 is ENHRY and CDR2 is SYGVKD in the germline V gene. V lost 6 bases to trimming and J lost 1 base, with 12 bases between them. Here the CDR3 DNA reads TGTGCCATCAGAGCGGGCTGGTTCCAAGAGACCCAGTACTTC. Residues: CAIRAGWFQETQYF.

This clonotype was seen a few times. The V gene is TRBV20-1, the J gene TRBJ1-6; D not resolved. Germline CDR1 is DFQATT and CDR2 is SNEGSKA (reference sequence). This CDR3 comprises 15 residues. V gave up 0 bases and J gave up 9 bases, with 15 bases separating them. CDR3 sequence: CSARDQLRSPSPLHF. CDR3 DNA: TGCAGTGCTAGAGATCAGCTACGAAGTCCTTCACCCCTCCACTTT.

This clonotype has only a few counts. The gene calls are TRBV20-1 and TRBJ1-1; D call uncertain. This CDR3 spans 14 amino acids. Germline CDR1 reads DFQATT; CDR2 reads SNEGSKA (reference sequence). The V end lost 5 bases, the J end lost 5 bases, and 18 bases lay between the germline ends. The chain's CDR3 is CSASGPLGRTEAFF. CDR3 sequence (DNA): TGCAGTGCTTCTGGACCCTTGGGGAGGACTGAAGCTTTCTTT.

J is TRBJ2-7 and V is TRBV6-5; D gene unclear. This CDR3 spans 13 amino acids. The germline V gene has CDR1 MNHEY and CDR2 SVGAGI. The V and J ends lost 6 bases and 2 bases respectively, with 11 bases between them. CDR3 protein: CASRTRDPYEQYF. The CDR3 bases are TGTGCCAGCAGAACTCGAGACCCCTACGAGCAGTACTTC.

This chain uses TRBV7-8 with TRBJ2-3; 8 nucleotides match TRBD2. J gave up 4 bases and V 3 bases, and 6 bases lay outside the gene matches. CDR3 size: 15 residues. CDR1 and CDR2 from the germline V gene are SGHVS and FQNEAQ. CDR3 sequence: CASSFSRGVPDTQYF. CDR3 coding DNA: TGTGCCAGCAGCTTTTCGCGGGGGGTCCCAGATACGCAGTATTTT.

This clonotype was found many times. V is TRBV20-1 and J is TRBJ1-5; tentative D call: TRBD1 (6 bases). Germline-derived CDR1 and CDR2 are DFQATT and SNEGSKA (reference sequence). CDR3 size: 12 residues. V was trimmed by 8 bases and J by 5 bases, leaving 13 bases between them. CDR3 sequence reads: CSSTQGDQPQHF. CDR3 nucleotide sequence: TGCAGTTCCACACAGGGAGATCAGCCCCAGCATTTT.

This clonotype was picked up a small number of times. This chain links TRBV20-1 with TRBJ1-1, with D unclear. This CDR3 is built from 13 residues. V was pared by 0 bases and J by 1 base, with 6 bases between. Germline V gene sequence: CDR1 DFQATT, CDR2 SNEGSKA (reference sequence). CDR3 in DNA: TGCAGTGCTAGAGACTACACGAACACTGAAGCTTTCTTT. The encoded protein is CSARDYTNTEAFF.

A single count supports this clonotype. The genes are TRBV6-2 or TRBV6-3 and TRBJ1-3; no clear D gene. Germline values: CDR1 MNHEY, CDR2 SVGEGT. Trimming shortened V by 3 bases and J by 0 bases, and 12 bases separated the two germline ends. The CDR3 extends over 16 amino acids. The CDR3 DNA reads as TGTGCCAGCAGTTATAATTCCGGGAGCTCTGGAAACACCATATATTTT. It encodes CASSYNSGSSGNTIYF.

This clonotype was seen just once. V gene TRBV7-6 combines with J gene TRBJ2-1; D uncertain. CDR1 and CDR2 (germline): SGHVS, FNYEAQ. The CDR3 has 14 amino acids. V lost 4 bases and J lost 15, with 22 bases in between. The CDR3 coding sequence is TGTGCCAGCAGCTCAAACCCTACAACTGCCCTCCCGTTCTTC. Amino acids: CASSSNPTTALPFF.

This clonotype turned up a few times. CDR3 amino acids: CASTTTSGSETQYF. The CDR3 DNA is TGTGCCAGCACAACGACTAGCGGGAGTGAGACCCAGTACTTC. The V call is TRBV7-8, the J call TRBJ2-5, with 12 bases aligning to TRBD2. The CDR3 contains 14 residues. Looked up from germline, CDR1 is SGHVS and CDR2 is FQNEAQ. J was trimmed by 5 bases and V by 7 bases; bases with no gene match: 5.

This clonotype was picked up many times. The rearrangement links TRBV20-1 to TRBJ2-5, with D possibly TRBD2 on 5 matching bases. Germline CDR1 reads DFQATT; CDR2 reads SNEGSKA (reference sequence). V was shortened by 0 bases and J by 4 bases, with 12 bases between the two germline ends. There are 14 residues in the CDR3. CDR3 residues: CSARDLRGVETQYF. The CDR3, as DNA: TGCAGTGCTAGAGATCTTCGGGGAGTAGAGACCCAGTACTTC.

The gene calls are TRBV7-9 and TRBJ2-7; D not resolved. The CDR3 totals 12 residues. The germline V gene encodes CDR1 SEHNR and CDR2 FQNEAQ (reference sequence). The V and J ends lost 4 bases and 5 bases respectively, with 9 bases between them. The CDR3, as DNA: TGTGCCAGCAGCTCAATCGGACACGAGCAGTACTTC. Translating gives CASSSIGHEQYF.